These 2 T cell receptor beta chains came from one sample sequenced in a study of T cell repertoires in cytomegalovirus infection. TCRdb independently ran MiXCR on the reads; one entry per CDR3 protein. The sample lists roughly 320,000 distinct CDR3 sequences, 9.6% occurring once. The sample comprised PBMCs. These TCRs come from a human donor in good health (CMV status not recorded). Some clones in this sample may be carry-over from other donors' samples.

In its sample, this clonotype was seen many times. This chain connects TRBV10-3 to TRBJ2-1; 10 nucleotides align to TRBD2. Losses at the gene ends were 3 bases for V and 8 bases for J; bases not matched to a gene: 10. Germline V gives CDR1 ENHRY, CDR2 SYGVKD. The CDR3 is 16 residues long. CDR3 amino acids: CAISDSAGGRRDEQFF. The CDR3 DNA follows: TGTGCCATCAGTGACTCAGCGGGGGGGCGCCGCGATGAGCAGTTCTTC.

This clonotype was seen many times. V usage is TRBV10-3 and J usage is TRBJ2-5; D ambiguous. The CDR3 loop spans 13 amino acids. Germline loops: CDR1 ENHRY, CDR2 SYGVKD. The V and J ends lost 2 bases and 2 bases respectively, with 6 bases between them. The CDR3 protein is CAISEPLQETQYF. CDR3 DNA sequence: TGTGCCATCAGTGAGCCCTTACAAGAGACCCAGTACTTC.